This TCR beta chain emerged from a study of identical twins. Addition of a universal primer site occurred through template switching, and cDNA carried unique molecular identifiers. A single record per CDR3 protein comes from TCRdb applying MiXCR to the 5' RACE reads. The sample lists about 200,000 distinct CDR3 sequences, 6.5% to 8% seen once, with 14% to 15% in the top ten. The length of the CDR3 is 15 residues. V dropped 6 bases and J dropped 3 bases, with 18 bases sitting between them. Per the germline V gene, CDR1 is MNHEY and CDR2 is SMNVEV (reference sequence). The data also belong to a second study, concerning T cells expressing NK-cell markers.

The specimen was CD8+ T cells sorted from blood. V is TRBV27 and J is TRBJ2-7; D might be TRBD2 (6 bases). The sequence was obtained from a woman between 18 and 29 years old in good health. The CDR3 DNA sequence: TGTGCCAGCAGCGCTTCTTGGAGGGACTTCTACGAGCAGTACTTC. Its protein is CASSASWRDFYEQYF.